The T cell receptor (beta chain) under discussion was sequenced for a study of blood T cell repertoires in COVID-19. V was pared by 2 bases and J by 0 bases, with 5 bases between. The length of the CDR3 is 13 residues. Germline V gene lookup returns CDR1 SGHNT and CDR2 YENEEA. Using immunoSEQ multiplex PCR, the repertoire was profiled, and TCRdb retains in-frame clones only, with some absent. The sample records 120,000 to 150,000 clones, approximately 78% being singletons. This chain connects TRBV11-3 to TRBJ2-7; the D gene is possibly TRBD1 (5 bases). This sequence originates from a human donor with acute or convalescent COVID-19. The donor label of this sample is uncertain. The sequencing input was peripheral blood. The CDR3 spells CASSLQGSYEQYF. CDR3 nucleotide sequence: TGTGCCAGCAGCTTACAGGGCTCCTACGAGCAGTACTTC.